This TCR beta chain is from a study of CD8 T cells in ankylosing spondylitis. Concerning this clonotype: Antigen specificity is unknown.

Each TCR beta library was made by quantitative 5'-RACE that incorporated molecular barcodes. Each CDR3 protein gets one entry after TCRdb re-called the 5' RACE reads with MiXCR. The data show about 480,000 distinct CDR3 sequences, with about 15% seen just once and approximately 0.97% held by the top ten. General study points: Some motif variants had been reported before (in reactive arthritis synovial fluid and blood). Matched ankylosing spondylitis synovial fluid reportedly showed significant enrichment of disease-linked clones. One TCR beta motif, made up of several highly homologous variants, appeared characteristic of ankylosing spondylitis blood.

The TCR comes from a male donor with ankylosing spondylitis. Sequences were obtained from blood, either unsorted or a sorted T cell fraction (not recorded which).

CDR3 sequence reads: CASSQVVRAEAFF. The CDR3 nucleotides read TGTGCCAGCAGCCAAGTGGTTAGGGCTGAAGCTTTCTTT. The chain recombines TRBV3-1 with TRBJ1-1; D remains ambiguous. Between the trimmed V and J ends, which lost 1 base and 6 bases, there was a span of 9 bases. Germline values: CDR1 LGHDT, CDR2 YNNKEL (reference sequence). The CDR3 is made up of 13 amino acids.